This TCR beta chain was profiled in a study of shared clonotypes between healthy human individuals. Looking at the study overall: Each donor contributed plates that comprised three CD4 naive, three CD4 memory, two CD8 naive and one CD8 memory.

Trimming removed 1 base at V and 4 bases at J, with 10 bases between. This CDR3 contains 14 residues. CDR1 is MNHNS and CDR2 is SASEGT in the germline V gene. The assay was carried out at the deep level. Method: immunoSEQ multiplex PCR; TCRdb's copy keeps in-frame clones and lacks some. The top ten clones hold 0.36% of a sample with 2 million to 3 million clones, roughly 93% of them seen once. The receptor comes from a man aged 18 to 29 in good health. Some clones in this sample may be carry-over from other donors' samples. The sample comprised naive CD4+ T cells from PBMCs. The subset was: CD45RA+ positively selected. The chain uses TRBV6-1 and TRBJ1-2; maybe TRBD1 (5 bases). CDR3 in amino acids: CASSEGGGVYGYTF. As DNA, the CDR3 is TGTGCCAGCAGTGAAGGGGGCGGGGTCTATGGCTACACCTTC.